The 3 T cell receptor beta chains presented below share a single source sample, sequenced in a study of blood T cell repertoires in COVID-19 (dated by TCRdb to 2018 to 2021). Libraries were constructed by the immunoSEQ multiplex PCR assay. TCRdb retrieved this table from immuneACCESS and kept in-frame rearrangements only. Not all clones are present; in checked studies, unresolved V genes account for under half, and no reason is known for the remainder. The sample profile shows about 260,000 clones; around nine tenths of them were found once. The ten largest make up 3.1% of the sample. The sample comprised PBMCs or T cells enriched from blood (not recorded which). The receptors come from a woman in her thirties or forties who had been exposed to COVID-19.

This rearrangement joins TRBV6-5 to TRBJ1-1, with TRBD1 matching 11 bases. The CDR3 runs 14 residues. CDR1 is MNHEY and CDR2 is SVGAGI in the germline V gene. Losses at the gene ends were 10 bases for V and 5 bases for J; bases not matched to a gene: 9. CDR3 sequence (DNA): TGTGCCACCGCGGACAGGGGGCTTGAAACTGAAGCTTTCTTT. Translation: CATADRGLETEAFF.

The CDR3 sequence is CASSPSGEGPYEQYV. CDR3 nucleotides: TGTGCCAGCAGTCCCTCAGGGGAAGGACCCTACGAGCAGTACGTC. The chain carries TRBV6-5 and TRBJ2-7; tentative D call: TRBD1 (6 bases). The CDR3 consists of 15 residues. Germline V lookup: CDR1 MNHEY, CDR2 SVGAGI. V was pared by 5 bases and J by 2 bases, with 16 bases between.

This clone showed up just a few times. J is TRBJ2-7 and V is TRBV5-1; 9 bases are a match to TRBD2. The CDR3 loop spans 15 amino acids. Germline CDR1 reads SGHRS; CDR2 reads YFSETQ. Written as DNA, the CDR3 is TGTGCCAGCAGCTTGGGGTTAGCGGGAGTCTCTCGGCAGTACGTC. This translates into CASSLGLAGVSRQYV.